The 28 T cell receptor beta chains reported below all come from one sample, sequenced in a study of shared clonotypes between healthy human individuals. The naive CD8 population came from CD45RO-negative cells selected for CCR7, without terminally differentiated effector memory CD45RA+ cells. Produced via immunoSEQ multiplex PCR; TCRdb's table is partial and in-frame only. The sample yields about 1,900,000 clones, 85% to 95% seen once. The sample taken for sequencing was naive CD8+ T cells sorted from blood. The receptors here all came from a man between 18 and 29 years old in good health.

The rearrangement joins TRBV4-1 to TRBJ2-1; possibly TRBD2 for D (7 bases). This CDR3 region has 14 residues. The V end was cut by 1 base, the J end by 10 bases, with 14 bases between. Germline CDR1 and CDR2: MGHRA and YSYEKL. The CDR3 region is CASSQAGGADEQFF. The CDR3 DNA follows: TGCGCCAGCAGCCAAGCTGGGGGGGCAGACGAGCAGTTCTTC.

The chain carries TRBV5-6 and TRBJ2-7; no firm D call. The V gene's germline CDR1 is SGHDT and CDR2 YYEEEE. The CDR3 totals 14 residues. Trimming shortened V by 0 bases and J by 0 bases, and 7 bases separated the two germline ends. CDR3 DNA sequence: TGTGCCAGCAGCTTGGCCAAGGGCTCCTACGAGCAGTACTTC. It specifies CASSLAKGSYEQYF.

Here the CDR3 DNA reads TGTGCCAGCAGCTCGACAGGGGACGTTAATTCACCCCTCCACTTT. Translation gives CASSSTGDVNSPLHF. The V and J genes are TRBV13 and TRBJ1-6; 8 nucleotides line up with TRBD1. V gave up 4 bases and J gave up 6 bases; unmatched junction bases: 5. The CDR3 has 15 amino acids. The germline V gene has CDR1 PRHDT and CDR2 FYEKMQ (reference sequence).

The chain carries TRBV2 and TRBJ2-7; the D is unclear. Germline assignment: CDR1 SNHLY and CDR2 FYNNEI. This CDR3 comprises 14 residues. Between the trimmed V and J ends, which lost 3 bases and 3 bases, there was a span of 12 bases. CDR3 nucleotides: TGTGCCAGCAGTGAGTTGGAAACAGTCTACGAGCAGTACTTC. Protein: CASSELETVYEQYF.

The V gene is TRBV29-1, the J gene TRBJ2-1; the D gene is possibly TRBD1 (5 bases). Trimming removed 2 bases from V and 1 base from J, with 18 bases in between. In germline, CDR1 is SQVTM, CDR2 ANQGSEA. This CDR3 has 17 amino acids. The DNA of the CDR3 is TGCAGCGTTGAACCCCCGCAGGGTGGTGAGTCCTACAATGAGCAGTTCTTC. This codes for CSVEPPQGGESYNEQFF.

V usage is TRBV6-6 and J usage is TRBJ2-7; no reliable D call. The CDR3 has 12 residues. V was cut by 10 bases and J by 2 bases, with 12 bases left in between. The germline gives CDR1 MNHNY, CDR2 SVGAGI (reference sequence). CDR3 DNA: TGTGCCACCGAGGACGGCACCTACGAGCAGTACTTC. Amino acid sequence: CATEDGTYEQYF.

The V and J genes are TRBV4-1 and TRBJ1-2, with 7 positions matching TRBD1. CDR1 and CDR2 from the germline V gene are MGHRA and YSYEKL. This CDR3 contains 14 residues. V shed 1 base, J shed 8 bases, and the junction held 7 bases outside the gene matches. The CDR3 reads CASSQGKTGNGYTF. CDR3 nucleotides: TGCGCCAGCAGCCAAGGGAAGACAGGGAACGGCTACACCTTC.

This chain joins TRBV4-1 and TRBJ2-3, with D possibly being TRBD2 (5 bases). The V gene lost 0 bases and the J gene lost 1 base, with 11 bases spanning the gap. The length of the CDR3 is 16 residues. The V gene's germline CDR1 is MGHRA and CDR2 YSYEKL. Here the CDR3 reads CASSQEDGVGTDTQYF. The CDR3 bases are TGCGCCAGCAGCCAAGAAGACGGGGTGGGCACAGATACGCAGTATTTT.

About this clone itself: Other DNA sequences in this sample translate to the same CDR3. V gene TRBV9 combines with J gene TRBJ2-3, with D perhaps TRBD1 or TRBD2 (5 bases each). V was shortened by 2 bases and J by 0 bases, with 7 bases between the two germline ends. The V gene's germline CDR1 is SGDLS and CDR2 YYNGEE. The CDR3 has 14 residues. The CDR3 nucleotides are TGTGCCAGCAGCGTTGGGGGAAGCACAGATACGCAGTATTTT. Its translation is CASSVGGSTDTQYF.

The rearrangement uses TRBV18 and TRBJ2-7; D unclear. Germline CDR1 reads KGHSH; CDR2 reads LQKENI. The ends were cut back, 3 bases at V and 3 bases at J, with 9 bases in the middle. The CDR3 has 13 amino acids. CDR3 nucleotides: TGTGCCAGCTCACCTTCTCCGGACTACGAGCAGTACTTC. Protein product: CASSPSPDYEQYF.

Of note for this clone: At the DNA level, this CDR3 is encoded by other sequences in the same sample as well. Written as DNA, the CDR3 is TGTGCCTGGAGTGTAGAGGGGGCCGAGCAGTACTTC. This sequence encodes CAWSVEGAEQYF. The rearrangement links TRBV30 to TRBJ2-7; the match to TRBD1 covers 7 bases. This CDR3 comprises 12 residues. CDR1 and CDR2 (germline): GTSNPN, SVGIG (reference sequence). Trimming cost V 0 bases and J 6 bases; bases outside gene matches: 2.

The rearrangement uses TRBV6-5 and TRBJ2-1, with 14 bases matching TRBD2. The CDR3 has 15 residues. CDR1 and CDR2 from the germline V gene are MNHEY and SVGAGI. The V segment lost 5 bases and the J segment 9 bases; nucleotides outside the gene matches: 6. In DNA, the CDR3 is TGTGCCAGCAGTAGGACTAGCGGGGGGATGAGTGAGCAGTTCTTC. Translated, it gives CASSRTSGGMSEQFF.

This chain connects TRBV7-9 to TRBJ2-3, with 8 bases that match TRBD1. Germline-derived CDR1 and CDR2 are SEHNR and FQNEAQ (reference sequence). The length of the CDR3 is 16 residues. V lost 2 bases to trimming and J lost 2 bases; unmatched junction nucleotides: 6. DNA for the CDR3: TGTGCCAGCAGCTTACCCCGGGACAGGCCCACAGATACGCAGTATTTT. Translating gives CASSLPRDRPTDTQYF.

The rearrangement joins TRBV19 to TRBJ2-5; D unresolved. V was cut by 0 bases and J by 5 bases, with 13 bases left in between. There are 15 residues in the CDR3. The germline CDR1 and CDR2 sequences are LNHDA and SQIVND (reference sequence). The CDR3 nucleotides read TGTGCCAGTAGTATAGAGGGCGAAACCTGGGAGACCCAGTACTTC. This translates into CASSIEGETWETQYF.

V gene TRBV4-1 combines with J gene TRBJ1-4; possibly TRBD1 for D (6 bases). V dropped 2 bases and J dropped 10 bases, with 11 bases sitting between them. The CDR3 has 13 residues. CDR1 and CDR2 (germline): MGHRA, YSYEKL. CDR3 DNA: TGCGCCAGCAGCCAAACACAGGGACGAAAACTGTTTTTT. Its protein is CASSQTQGRKLFF.

The CDR3 region is CSVELRDRLNTEAFF. The CDR3 DNA sequence: TGCAGCGTTGAGCTCCGGGACAGACTTAACACTGAAGCTTTCTTT. The chain employs TRBV29-1 and TRBJ1-1; 7 bases map to TRBD1. Germline values: CDR1 SQVTM, CDR2 ANQGSEA. CDR3 length: 15 amino acids. V was pared by 3 bases and J by 2 bases, with 9 bases of the junction left unmatched.

The rearrangement links TRBV27 to TRBJ2-1, with 7 bases aligning to TRBD1. The CDR3 is 15 residues long. With 5 bases clipped from V and 0 bases from J, the junction kept 4 bases outside the gene matches. Germline-derived CDR1 and CDR2 are MNHEY and SMNVEV (reference sequence). This CDR3 reads CASSMDRYSYNEQFF. CDR3 bases: TGTGCCAGCAGTATGGACAGGTACTCCTACAATGAGCAGTTCTTC.

The V and J genes are TRBV27 and TRBJ1-1, with a tentative D call TRBD1 (5 bases). Germline assignment: CDR1 MNHEY and CDR2 SMNVEV (reference sequence). The V and J ends lost 5 bases and 1 base respectively, with 17 bases between them. This CDR3 has 16 amino acids. The DNA of the CDR3 is TGTGCCAGCAGTCAATCCCCGAGGGGTTCGAACACTGAAGCTTTCTTT. This sequence encodes CASSQSPRGSNTEAFF.

Only a few counts were recorded for this clone. Additional DNA sequences in this sample encode the identical CDR3. The chain joins TRBV5-1 to TRBJ1-1, with a tentative D call TRBD1 (5 bases). With 0 bases removed from V and 3 bases from J, the gap between germline ends came to 6 bases. Germline V lookup: CDR1 SGHRS, CDR2 YFSETQ. The CDR3 consists of 13 residues. Here the CDR3 reads CASSLGQYTEAFF. In nucleotides, the CDR3 is TGCGCCAGCAGCTTGGGACAGTACACTGAAGCTTTCTTT. Supplemented by reference TRBV5-1 and TRBJ1-1, the full variable domain reads KAGVTQTPRYLIKTRGQQVTLSCSPISGHRSVSWYQQTPGQGLQFLFEYFSETQRNKGNFPGRFSGRQFSNSRSEMNVSTLELGDSALYLCASSLGQYTEAFFGQGTRLTVV.

The CDR3 loop reads CASSPRTSASYEQYF. The CDR3 DNA reads TGTGCCAGCAGCCCTCGGACTAGCGCTTCCTACGAGCAGTACTTC. V usage is TRBV7-2 and J usage is TRBJ2-7; the match to TRBD2 covers 9 bases. Germline values: CDR1 SGHTA, CDR2 FQGNSA. V lost 5 bases and J lost 1; bases outside the gene matches: 6. The CDR3 contains 15 residues.

V and J are TRBV5-4 and TRBJ2-2, with a tentative D call TRBD2 (5 bases). V was trimmed by 0 bases and J by 3 bases, leaving 9 bases between them. This CDR3 contains 15 residues. Germline V gene data show CDR1 as SGHNT and CDR2 as YYREEE (reference sequence). CDR3 loop: CASSLDAGYTGELFF. The CDR3, as DNA: TGTGCCAGCAGCTTGGATGCGGGTTACACCGGGGAGCTGTTTTTT.

The rearrangement uses TRBV6-5 and TRBJ2-1; 7 nucleotides align to TRBD1. Germline CDR1 is MNHEY and CDR2 is SVGAGI. With 6 bases clipped from V and 0 bases from J, the junction kept 5 bases outside the gene matches. This CDR3 is built from 15 residues. CDR3 sequence (DNA): TGTGCCAGCAGGGGAAGGACAGGCTCCTACAATGAGCAGTTCTTC. Translated: CASRGRTGSYNEQFF.

The chain uses TRBV29-1 and TRBJ2-7, with D uncertain. Germline values: CDR1 SQVTM, CDR2 ANQGSEA. V gave up 4 bases and J gave up 3 bases, with 7 bases separating them. The CDR3 runs to 11 residues. The CDR3 is CSVADFYEQYF. The CDR3 region has the DNA TGCAGCGTTGCAGATTTCTACGAGCAGTACTTC.

This chain's CDR3 is CASTSPTGELFF. CDR3 in DNA: TGTGCCAGCACCTCCCCCACCGGGGAGCTGTTTTTT. The chain employs TRBV11-2 and TRBJ2-2; D ambiguous. Deletions cut 7 bases from V and 4 bases from J, with 7 bases between. This CDR3 region has 12 residues. CDR1 is SGHAT and CDR2 is FQNNGV in the germline V gene.

This chain joins TRBV27 and TRBJ2-7; TRBD2 might be the D (7 bases). The CDR3 covers 14 residues. Germline CDR1 and CDR2: MNHEY and SMNVEV (reference sequence). The germline V and J ends were trimmed by 2 bases and 5 bases, with 13 bases remaining between them. Here the CDR3 reads CASSLAEGGDEQYF. CDR3 DNA: TGTGCCAGCAGTTTAGCGGAGGGGGGGGACGAGCAGTACTTC.

The V call is TRBV7-9, the J call TRBJ2-4, with TRBD1 as a possible D gene (6 bases). Per the germline V gene, CDR1 is SEHNR and CDR2 is FQNEAQ (reference sequence). CDR3 size: 14 residues. With 4 bases removed from V and 3 bases from J, the gap between germline ends came to 10 bases. Here the CDR3 DNA reads TGTGCCAGCAGCTGGGGACAAGACAAAAACATTCAGTACTTC. Protein sequence: CASSWGQDKNIQYF.

This chain uses TRBV6-5 with TRBJ1-5; a possible D gene is TRBD1 (6 bases). The CDR3 loop spans 15 amino acids. CDR1 and CDR2 from the germline V gene are MNHEY and SVGAGI. V was pared by 6 bases and J by 5 bases, with 17 bases between. CDR3 nucleotide sequence: TGTGCCAGCAGCCCGGGGAGGGGGACCGATCAGCCCCAGCATTTT. As protein: CASSPGRGTDQPQHF.

The chain links TRBV7-2 to TRBJ2-1, with 11 bases identical to TRBD2. Per germline, CDR1 SGHTA and CDR2 FQGNSA. The CDR3 consists of 19 residues. V lost 2 bases, J lost 1 base, and 10 bases stayed unmatched. This chain's CDR3 is CASSLTSGGAMGSYNEQFF. The CDR3 DNA is TGTGCCAGCAGCTTAACTAGCGGGGGCGCAATGGGGTCCTACAATGAGCAGTTCTTC. Looking up the rest from reference TRBV7-2 and TRBJ2-1 gives the full variable domain: GAGVSQSPSNKVTEKGKDVELRCDPISGHTALYWYRQSLGQGLEFLIYFQGNSAPDKSGLPSDRFSAERTGGSVSTLTIQRTQQEDSAVYLCASSLTSGGAMGSYNEQFFGPGTRLTVL.